The 17 T cell receptor beta chains in this list originate from one sample, sequenced in a study of blood T cell repertoires in COVID-19. Method: immunoSEQ multiplex PCR; TCRdb's copy keeps in-frame clones and lacks some. The repertoire includes approximately 150,000 clones, 84% of them detected once, and roughly 4.9% sits in the top ten. Sequenced sample: peripheral blood. The receptors were gathered from a human donor in a cohort sampled during active COVID-19.

The V and J genes are TRBV6-6 and TRBJ2-5; 12 bases are shared with TRBD2. This CDR3 has 16 residues. Germline-derived CDR1 and CDR2 are MNHNY and SVGAGI (reference sequence). V was pared by 6 bases and J by 0 bases, with 5 bases of the junction left unmatched. This CDR3 reads CASSPTSGRYQETQYF. In DNA form, the CDR3 reads TGTGCCAGCAGCCCCACTAGCGGGAGGTACCAAGAGACCCAGTACTTC.

The chain combines TRBV10-3 with TRBJ2-7; TRBD2 might be the D (6 bases). Germline CDR1 and CDR2: ENHRY and SYGVKD. The CDR3 contains 15 residues. V shed 8 bases and J shed 3 bases, with 20 bases lying between them. CDR3 loop: CAIRDSDVPFYEQYF. The CDR3 region has the DNA TGTGCCATCCGGGACTCCGACGTCCCATTCTACGAGCAGTACTTC.

This clone was seen a few times. The V gene is TRBV18, the J gene TRBJ2-2; 12 bases agree with TRBD1. The V and J ends lost 6 bases and 10 bases, in that order; junction bases with no gene match: 6. Germline V gene lookup returns CDR1 KGHSH and CDR2 LQKENI. This CDR3 has 14 amino acids. Here the CDR3 reads CASSPGQGALELFF. CDR3 DNA sequence: TGTGCCAGCTCTCCGGGACAGGGGGCATTGGAGCTGTTTTTT.

The rearrangement joins TRBV7-6 to TRBJ2-3; D is undetermined. The CDR3 has 12 amino acids. Germline V CDR1 and CDR2: SGHVS, FNYEAQ. The germline V and J ends were trimmed by 4 bases and 4 bases, with 6 bases remaining between them. The CDR3 sequence: CASSWQSDTQYF. In nucleotides, the CDR3 is TGTGCCAGCAGCTGGCAGTCAGATACGCAGTATTTT.

The V call is TRBV6-5, the J call TRBJ1-1, with D unclear. The germline V gene encodes CDR1 MNHEY and CDR2 SVGAGI. This CDR3 region has 13 residues. V was shortened by 7 bases and J by 1 base, with 10 bases between the two germline ends. CDR3 bases: TGTGCCAGCAAGTGGCCCCAGAACACTGAAGCTTTCTTT. Translation: CASKWPQNTEAFF.

V and J are TRBV28 and TRBJ1-2; no clear D. The length of the CDR3 is 11 residues. Germline V gene lookup returns CDR1 MDHEN and CDR2 SYDVKM. The V gene lost 7 bases and the J gene lost 3 bases, with 6 bases spanning the gap. In DNA form, the CDR3 reads TGTGCCAGCACCCAGGACTATGGCTACACCTTC. Translated, it gives CASTQDYGYTF.

The genes are TRBV6-1 and TRBJ1-5; D may be TRBD1 (6 bases). Trimming stripped 0 bases from V and 1 base from J, with 13 bases between. From germline, CDR1 is MNHNS and CDR2 SASEGT. The CDR3 totals 17 residues. CDR3 protein: CASSEAIGTISNQPQHF. The CDR3, as DNA: TGTGCCAGCAGTGAAGCGATAGGGACAATAAGCAATCAGCCCCAGCATTTT.

The genes are TRBV24-1 and TRBJ1-5; 7 bases agree with TRBD1. Germline CDR1 KGHDR, CDR2 SFDVKD. CDR3 length: 18 amino acids. The V segment lost 4 bases and the J segment 0 bases; nucleotides outside the gene matches: 11. Here the CDR3 reads CATSDPDRFSGSNQPQHF. In DNA form, the CDR3 reads TGTGCCACCAGTGACCCGGACAGGTTCTCTGGTAGCAATCAGCCCCAGCATTTT.

This chain connects TRBV11-3 to TRBJ2-1; tentative D call: TRBD1 (6 bases). In germline, CDR1 is SGHNT, CDR2 YENEEA. The CDR3 has 13 amino acids. Trimming pared 1 base from V and 10 bases from J, leaving 11 bases between. The DNA of the CDR3 is TGTGCCAGCAGCTTAGTGCCGGGACAAGAGCAGTTCTTC. Its protein is CASSLVPGQEQFF.

This chain links TRBV30 with TRBJ1-3; D gene unclear. The CDR3 consists of 11 residues. The ends were cut back, 1 base at V and 4 bases at J, with 2 bases in the middle. Germline CDR1 reads GTSNPN; CDR2 reads SVGIG (reference sequence). CDR3 region: CAWSAGNTIYF. CDR3 nucleotides: TGTGCCTGGAGTGCGGGAAACACCATATATTTT.

The chain is built from TRBV19 and TRBJ2-5; D unclear. The V end lost 0 bases, the J end lost 1 base, and 3 bases lay between the germline ends. Germline CDR1 LNHDA, CDR2 SQIVND (reference sequence). The CDR3 spans 13 residues. The CDR3 DNA follows: TGTGCCAGTAGTATAGACAGCCAAGAGACCCAGTACTTC. This gives the protein CASSIDSQETQYF.

CDR3 amino acids: CASSLVQSGQPQHF. The CDR3, as DNA: TGTGCCAGCAGTTTAGTACAGTCAGGGCAGCCCCAGCATTTT. The V and J genes are TRBV28 and TRBJ1-5; the D gene is possibly TRBD1 (5 bases). Germline CDR1 MDHEN, CDR2 SYDVKM. CDR3 length equals 14 residues. V lost 2 bases and J 7 bases, leaving 12 bases between the germline ends.

The J gene is TRBJ2-5, the V gene TRBV21-1; the listed D gene, TRBD2, was not tested against the DNA. TRBV21-1 is listed as a pseudogene. The CDR3 spans 20 residues. CDR3 in amino acids: CASSKGRTGTSGREGVTQYF. The CDR3 bases are TGTGCCAGCAGCAAAGGTCGGACCGGGACTAGCGGGAGGGAGGGGGTGACCCAGTACTTC.

The V gene is TRBV4-1, the J gene TRBJ2-7, with D possibly TRBD1 on 6 matching bases. Trimming pared 1 base from V and 4 bases from J, leaving 8 bases between. Germline V gives CDR1 MGHRA, CDR2 YSYEKL. The CDR3 has 13 amino acids. The CDR3 spells CASSQARGYEQYF. For the CDR3, the DNA is TGCGCCAGCAGCCAAGCGAGGGGGTACGAGCAGTACTTC.

This clone was seen a single time. This chain connects TRBV6-5 to TRBJ1-4; D ambiguous. The CDR3 loop spans 14 amino acids. The V gene lost 2 bases and the J gene lost 6 bases, with 10 bases spanning the gap. CDR1 is MNHEY, CDR2 SVGAGI, per germline. The CDR3 reads CASSYGRSDEKLFF. As DNA, the CDR3 is TGTGCCAGCAGTTACGGCAGGTCGGATGAAAAACTGTTTTTT.

This chain links TRBV4-2 with TRBJ2-2; 9 bases agree with TRBD2. V shed 0 bases and J 0 bases; nucleotides not matched to a gene: 5. Germline CDR1 reads LGHNA; CDR2 reads YNFKEQ. The CDR3 is 18 residues long. The CDR3 protein is CASSQEAAGGTNTGELFF. For the CDR3, the DNA is TGTGCCAGCAGCCAAGAGGCGGCGGGGGGGACGAACACCGGGGAGCTGTTTTTT.

The V gene is TRBV14, the J gene TRBJ1-4; no reliable D call. Trimming cost V 3 bases and J 11 bases, with 13 bases left between them. The germline CDR1 and CDR2 sequences are SGHDN and FVKESK. This CDR3 has 13 residues. The CDR3 DNA reads as TGTGCCAGCAGCCAGAAGACGACCGGGAAACTGTTTTTT. Amino acid sequence: CASSQKTTGKLFF.